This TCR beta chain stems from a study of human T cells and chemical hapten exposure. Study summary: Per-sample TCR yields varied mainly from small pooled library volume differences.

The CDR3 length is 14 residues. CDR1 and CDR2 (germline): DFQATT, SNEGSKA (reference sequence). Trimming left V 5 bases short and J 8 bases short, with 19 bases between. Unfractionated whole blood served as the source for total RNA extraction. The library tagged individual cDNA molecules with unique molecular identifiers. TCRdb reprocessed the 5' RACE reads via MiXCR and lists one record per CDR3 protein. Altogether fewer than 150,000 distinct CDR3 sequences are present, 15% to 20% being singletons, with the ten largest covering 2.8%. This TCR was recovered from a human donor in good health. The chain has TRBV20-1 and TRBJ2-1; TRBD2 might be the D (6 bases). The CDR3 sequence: CSARRVEGKDEQFF. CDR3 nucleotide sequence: TGCAGTGCTCGACGGGTGGAGGGGAAGGATGAGCAGTTCTTC.